This is a list of T cell receptor beta chains from one sample in a study of CD4+ T cells in melanoma. The data were produced by immunoSEQ multiplex PCR, yet TCRdb's version contains in-frame clones alone and is incomplete. This table holds roughly 140,000 clones, around 90% found once. The receptor set was obtained from a human donor with melanoma. Each CDR3 is given with its conserved first and last residue. The order of the fields is clone size, J gene, D gene, V gene, CDR3 protein, CDR3 DNA. D genes are given only for firm matches. Clone size, where shown, is once, few, many, or a class for clones that have expanded.

clone size: .
J gene: TRBJ2-5
D gene: .
V gene: TRBV7-8
CDR3 protein: CASSLVRRETQYF
CDR3 DNA: TGTGCCAGCAGCTTAGTACGGAGAGAGACCCAGTACTTC

clone size: .
J gene: TRBJ1-2
D gene: .
V gene: TRBV2
CDR3 protein: CASSAAEDYGYTF
CDR3 DNA: TGTGCCAGCAGTGCGGCAGAAGACTATGGCTACACCTTC

clone size: .
J gene: TRBJ2-3
D gene: TRBD2
V gene: TRBV30
CDR3 protein: CAWSTHRMGGADTQYF
CDR3 DNA: TGTGCCTGGAGTACTCACAGGATGGGGGGGGCAGATACGCAGTATTTT

clone size: .
J gene: TRBJ2-7
D gene: TRBD1
V gene: TRBV6-5
CDR3 protein: CASSPGTGASYEQYF
CDR3 DNA: TGTGCCAGCAGTCCCGGGACAGGGGCTTCCTACGAGCAGTACTTC

clone size: few
J gene: TRBJ2-3
D gene: TRBD2
V gene: TRBV6-1
CDR3 protein: CASSEVRAGGQDTQYF
CDR3 DNA: TGTGCCAGCAGTGAAGTCAGGGCGGGGGGGCAAGATACGCAGTATTTT

clone size: .
J gene: TRBJ2-3
D gene: .
V gene: TRBV5-4
CDR3 protein: CASSLGGNSIRDTQYF
CDR3 DNA: TGTGCCAGCTCTTTGGGGGGTAACTCGATCAGGGATACGCAGTATTTT

clone size: .
J gene: TRBJ1-1
D gene: TRBD1
V gene: TRBV5-1
CDR3 protein: CASSLQGASGTEAFF
CDR3 DNA: TGCGCCAGCAGCTTACAGGGGGCCTCGGGCACTGAAGCTTTCTTT

clone size: .
J gene: TRBJ2-2
D gene: .
V gene: TRBV6-1
CDR3 protein: CASSEAGSYTGELFF
CDR3 DNA: TGTGCCAGCAGTGAAGCAGGTAGTTACACCGGGGAGCTGTTTTTT

clone size: .
J gene: TRBJ1-4
D gene: TRBD1
V gene: TRBV5-1
CDR3 protein: CASRPQGGPNEKLFF
CDR3 DNA: TGCGCCAGCAGGCCCCAGGGGGGTCCTAATGAAAAACTGTTTTTT

clone size: once
J gene: TRBJ1-1
D gene: .
V gene: TRBV19
CDR3 protein: CASTSGVRNTEAFF
CDR3 DNA: TGTGCCAGTACCTCTGGGGTGAGGAACACTGAAGCTTTCTTT

clone size: .
J gene: TRBJ2-1
D gene: TRBD2
V gene: TRBV10-1
CDR3 protein: CASSAGVAGWNEQFF
CDR3 DNA: TGCGCCAGCTCTGCCGGGGTAGCGGGGTGGAATGAGCAGTTCTTC

clone size: .
J gene: TRBJ2-1
D gene: TRBD2
V gene: TRBV14
CDR3 protein: CASSQDSSGGRNEQFF
CDR3 DNA: TGTGCCAGCAGCCAAGACTCTAGCGGGGGAAGAAATGAGCAGTTCTTC

clone size: .
J gene: TRBJ1-1
D gene: TRBD1
V gene: TRBV7-8
CDR3 protein: CASSQGGGQGTEAFF
CDR3 DNA: TGTGCCAGCAGCCAAGGGGGGGGACAGGGGACTGAAGCTTTCTTT

clone size: .
J gene: TRBJ1-2
D gene: .
V gene: TRBV6-1
CDR3 protein: CASSEAGGKSGYTF
CDR3 DNA: TGTGCCAGCAGTGAAGCGGGGGGGAAGTCTGGCTACACCTTC

clone size: .
J gene: TRBJ1-1
D gene: .
V gene: TRBV5-1
CDR3 protein: CASSDLGNTEAFF
CDR3 DNA: TGCGCCAGCAGCGATTTGGGGAACACTGAAGCTTTCTTT

clone size: .
J gene: TRBJ2-1
D gene: TRBD2
V gene: TRBV2
CDR3 protein: CASSDSPGGSYNEQFF
CDR3 DNA: TGTGCCAGCAGTGATAGTCCGGGGGGATCCTACAATGAGCAGTTCTTC

clone size: .
J gene: TRBJ2-3
D gene: .
V gene: TRBV30
CDR3 protein: CAWGTWGAPDTQYF
CDR3 DNA: TGTGCCTGGGGAACCTGGGGGGCCCCAGATACGCAGTATTTT

clone size: .
J gene: TRBJ2-6
D gene: .
V gene: TRBV6-6
CDR3 protein: CATLHGLFSGANVLTF
CDR3 DNA: TGTGCCACCTTACACGGACTCTTCTCTGGGGCCAACGTCCTGACTTTC

clone size: .
J gene: TRBJ2-5
D gene: .
V gene: TRBV2
CDR3 protein: CASRVTGRGYF
CDR3 DNA: TGTGCCAGCAGAGTCACGGGCCGCGGGTACTTC

clone size: .
J gene: TRBJ1-1
D gene: .
V gene: TRBV6-6
CDR3 protein: CAVSRGMNTEAFF
CDR3 DNA: TGTGCCGTGTCTCGGGGGATGAACACTGAAGCTTTCTTT

clone size: once
J gene: TRBJ2-2
D gene: TRBD2
V gene: TRBV30
CDR3 protein: CAWRQQRRGAGTGELFF
CDR3 DNA: TGTGCCTGGAGGCAACAAAGGCGGGGGGCCGGAACCGGGGAGCTGTTTTTT

clone size: .
J gene: TRBJ1-1
D gene: .
V gene: TRBV7-3
CDR3 protein: CASSLNQATEAFF
CDR3 DNA: TGTGCCAGCAGCTTAAACCAGGCCACTGAAGCTTTCTTT

clone size: .
J gene: TRBJ2-2
D gene: .
V gene: TRBV19
CDR3 protein: CASSRGTGELFF
CDR3 DNA: TGTGCCAGTAGCAGGGGAACCGGGGAGCTGTTTTTT

clone size: .
J gene: TRBJ1-4
D gene: .
V gene: TRBV7-9
CDR3 protein: CASSPGRPNEKLFF
CDR3 DNA: TGTGCCAGCAGCCCCGGCAGACCTAATGAAAAACTGTTTTTT

clone size: .
J gene: TRBJ2-5
D gene: TRBD1
V gene: TRBV7-9
CDR3 protein: CASSLGTGGLETQYF
CDR3 DNA: TGTGCCAGCAGCTTAGGGACAGGGGGCTTAGAGACCCAGTACTTC

clone size: .
J gene: TRBJ1-2
D gene: .
V gene: TRBV19
CDR3 protein: CASSRGGGGFNYGYTF
CDR3 DNA: TGTGCCAGTAGTCGAGGGGGTGGGGGTTTTAACTATGGCTACACCTTC

clone size: .
J gene: TRBJ2-2
D gene: .
V gene: TRBV2
CDR3 protein: CASSGTGRTGELFF
CDR3 DNA: TGTGCCAGCAGTGGCACTGGGCGTACCGGGGAGCTGTTTTTT

clone size: .
J gene: TRBJ2-6
D gene: .
V gene: TRBV18
CDR3 protein: CASSYRDSGANVLTF
CDR3 DNA: TGTGCCAGCTCATACAGGGACTCTGGGGCCAACGTCCTGACTTTC

clone size: .
J gene: TRBJ2-7
D gene: .
V gene: TRBV14
CDR3 protein: CASSQAVFGGQYF
CDR3 DNA: TGTGCCAGCAGCCAGGCCGTCTTCGGCGGGCAGTACTTC

clone size: .
J gene: TRBJ1-2
D gene: .
V gene: TRBV5-1
CDR3 protein: CASSRESGGDYGYTF
CDR3 DNA: TGCGCCAGCAGCAGGGAGTCGGGGGGGGACTATGGCTACACCTTC

clone size: .
J gene: TRBJ1-1
D gene: .
V gene: TRBV7-9
CDR3 protein: CASSLTSGSRAEAFF
CDR3 DNA: TGTGCCAGCAGCTTAACGTCGGGGAGTAGGGCTGAAGCTTTCTTT

clone size: .
J gene: TRBJ1-2
D gene: TRBD1
V gene: TRBV19
CDR3 protein: CASSRSGGDYGYTF
CDR3 DNA: TGTGCCAGTAGTAGGTCAGGGGGGGACTATGGCTACACCTTC

clone size: .
J gene: TRBJ1-2
D gene: .
V gene: TRBV28
CDR3 protein: CASSWRGSYGYTF
CDR3 DNA: TGTGCCAGCAGTTGGAGGGGTTCCTATGGCTACACCTTC

clone size: .
J gene: TRBJ1-2
D gene: TRBD1
V gene: TRBV12-5
CDR3 protein: CASGLGDRVSGYTF
CDR3 DNA: TGTGCTAGTGGTTTGGGGGACAGGGTGTCGGGCTACACCTTC